The 16 T cell receptor beta chains in this list originate from one sample, sequenced in a study of T cells in Graves' hyperthyroidism and ophthalmopathy. What was amplified from RNA transcripts were TCR beta CDR3 regions. The HTBI primer set served for first-round RT-PCR of the TCR CDR3. TCRdb itself ran the multiplex PCR reads through MiXCR, one entry per CDR3 protein. The sample gives hundreds of thousands of distinct CDR3 sequences, around 15% of which show up once; 3.5% to 4.5% is in the top ten. Specimen: blood. The receptors shown here come from a woman in her 40s with Graves' ophthalmopathy.

This clonotype was counted many times. This chain uses TRBV29-1 with TRBJ1-1; 7 bases fit TRBD1. The CDR3 runs 14 residues. Trimming removed 4 bases from V and 5 bases from J; junction bases left unmatched: 10. Germline lookup yields CDR1 SQVTM and CDR2 ANQGSEA. Written as DNA, the CDR3 is TGCAGCGTTGCAGGGGGGAGGGTTGCGACTGAAGCTTTCTTT. Its translation: CSVAGGRVATEAFF. Full variable domain (rest looked up from reference TRBV29-1 and TRBJ1-1): SAVISQKPSRDICQRGTSLTIQCQVDSQVTMMFWYRQQPGQSLTLIATANQGSEATYESGFVIDKFPISRPNLTFSTLTVSNMSPEDSSIYLCSVAGGRVATEAFFGQGTRLTVV.

In this sample, this clonotype turned up many times. J is TRBJ2-5 and V is TRBV6-5; 7 positions agree with TRBD2. This CDR3 region has 15 residues. The J segment lost 2 bases and the V segment lost 2 bases, leaving 5 bases of the junction unmatched. Per the germline V gene, CDR1 is MNHEY and CDR2 is SVGAGI. The CDR3 here is CASSYASAGQETQYF. The CDR3 region has the DNA TGTGCCAGCAGTTACGCGTCAGCGGGGCAAGAGACCCAGTACTTC.

This clonotype was counted many times. The chain is built from TRBV28 and TRBJ1-5; no reliable D call. Trimming shortened V by 8 bases and J by 12 bases, and 20 bases separated the two germline ends. Germline V gives CDR1 MDHEN, CDR2 SYDVKM. The CDR3 is 13 residues long. The CDR3 region is CASPPGGLLRQHF. The CDR3 DNA follows: TGTGCCAGCCCCCCGGGCGGCCTCCTCCGCCAGCATTTT.

This clonotype was observed a few times. This chain connects TRBV7-9 to TRBJ2-7; 8 bases fit TRBD1. Germline trimming cut 5 bases from V and 5 bases from J; bases unmatched to any gene: 11. In germline, CDR1 is SEHNR, CDR2 FQNEAQ (reference sequence). The CDR3 is made up of 15 amino acids. The CDR3 region is CASSPYRGTGNEQYF. For the CDR3, the DNA is TGTGCCAGCAGCCCCTATAGGGGGACAGGAAACGAGCAGTACTTC.

The chain employs TRBV7-2 and TRBJ2-5; TRBD1 might be the D (7 bases). Germline V gene lookup returns CDR1 SGHTA and CDR2 FQGNSA. The CDR3 runs 15 residues. V lost 2 bases, J lost 7 bases, and 17 bases lay in between. The CDR3 bases are TGTGCCAGCAGCTTATCAGGGGGAGGCCTCTGGACCCAGTACTTC. Translated, it gives CASSLSGGGLWTQYF.

This clonotype was observed many times. CDR3 nucleotides: TGTGCCAGCAGCTTAGTGGTGGGGTACACTGAAGCTTTCTTT. Its translation: CASSLVVGYTEAFF. The chain has TRBV7-8 and TRBJ1-1; D remains ambiguous. The germline V and J ends were trimmed by 1 base and 3 bases, with 9 bases remaining between them. The germline CDR1 and CDR2 sequences are SGHVS and FQNEAQ. The CDR3 sequence is 14 residues long.

This clonotype was detected ten times or more. The chain has TRBV11-2 and TRBJ1-5, with D possibly being TRBD1 (6 bases). CDR3 length: 16 amino acids. CDR1 and CDR2 (germline): SGHAT, FQNNGV. V was shortened by 5 bases and J by 0 bases, with 14 bases between the two germline ends. CDR3 residues: CASSPQDSYSNQPQHF. In nucleotides, the CDR3 is TGTGCCAGCAGCCCACAGGACAGCTATAGCAATCAGCCCCAGCATTTT. Using reference TRBV11-2 and TRBJ1-5 for the parts outside the CDR3, the full variable domain is EAGVAQSPRYKIIEKRQSVAFWCNPISGHATLYWYQQILGQGPKLLIQFQNNGVVDDSQLPKDRFSAERLKGVDSTLKIQPAKLEDSAVYLCASSPQDSYSNQPQHFGDGTRLSIL.

This chain connects TRBV11-2 to TRBJ2-5; 9 bases match TRBD2. V gave up 5 bases and J gave up 4 bases; unmatched junction bases: 11. The CDR3 length is 16 residues. The germline CDR1 and CDR2 sequences are SGHAT and FQNNGV. The CDR3 DNA reads as TGTGCCAGCAGCGTAATTGGTAGCGGGAGTCCAGAGACCCAGTACTTC. It encodes CASSVIGSGSPETQYF.

On this clonotype: The conserved final phenylalanine or tryptophan is absent from the CDR3, which likely points to a read error. The V call is TRBV28, the J call TRBJ2-7; tentative D call: TRBD2 (6 bases). The germline CDR1 and CDR2 sequences are MDHEN and SYDVKM. There are 14 residues in the CDR3. The CDR3 region has the DNA TGTGCCGGCAGTCAGGGCGGGGTGACCTACGAGCAGTACCTC. It specifies CAGSQGGVTYEQYL.

The chain employs TRBV7-2 and TRBJ2-7; 9 nucleotides agree with TRBD2. J lost 3 bases, V lost 5 bases, and 8 bases had no gene match. The CDR3 has 15 residues. Germline CDR1 is SGHTA and CDR2 is FQGNSA. The DNA for the CDR3 is TGTGCCAGCAGCCTATCTAGCGGGGTCCTCTACGAGCAGTACTTC. It is translated as CASSLSSGVLYEQYF.

In its sample, this clonotype was seen many times. This rearrangement joins TRBV15 to TRBJ1-5, with TRBD1 as a possible D gene (5 bases). Germline CDR1 is LNHNV and CDR2 is YYDKDF (reference sequence). This CDR3 has 18 residues. Trimming pared 0 bases from V and 0 bases from J, leaving 15 bases between. The CDR3 DNA is TGTGCCACCAGCAGAGAAGGGTCGGGGCGTTATAGCAATCAGCCCCAGCATTTT. Protein: CATSREGSGRYSNQPQHF.

Comments on this clonotype: A junction boundary mismatches the germline segment, possibly from a read error. The chain links TRBV20-1 to TRBJ1-3; tentatively, D is TRBD1 (6 bases). Germline CDR1 and CDR2: DFQATT and SNEGSKA (reference sequence). The CDR3 totals 15 residues. In nucleotides, the CDR3 is TGCAGTGCCAGAGGGGGGGCCTGGACGGGATACACCATATATTTT. Protein: CSARGGAWTGYTIYF.

J is TRBJ2-3 and V is TRBV7-2, with D possibly matching TRBD2 (6 bases). CDR1 and CDR2 (germline): SGHTA, FQGNSA. V lost 2 bases, J lost 6 bases, and 30 bases lay in between. The length of the CDR3 is 20 residues. DNA of the CDR3: TGTGCCAGCAGCTTACGGGGCGGGAAGCTAGCGACCGCACGCCAGGATACGCAGTATTTT. Protein product: CASSLRGGKLATARQDTQYF.

The chain has TRBV11-1 and TRBJ1-1, with 7 bases that match TRBD1. From germline, CDR1 is SGHAT and CDR2 FQDESV (reference sequence). The J segment lost 0 bases and the V segment lost 0 bases, leaving 4 bases of the junction unmatched. This CDR3 has 16 residues. CDR3 in amino acids: CASSLAGDSMNTEAFF. The CDR3 nucleotides are TGTGCCAGCAGCTTAGCTGGGGACAGCATGAACACTGAAGCTTTCTTT.

This rearrangement joins TRBV30 to TRBJ2-7; tentatively, D is TRBD2 (6 bases). Per the germline V gene, CDR1 is GTSNPN and CDR2 is SVGIG (reference sequence). Trimming pared 8 bases from V and 2 bases from J, leaving 13 bases between. The CDR3 runs to 12 residues. CDR3 residues: CANGGNTYEQYF. The CDR3 nucleotides are TGTGCCAATGGAGGGAATACCTACGAGCAGTACTTC.

At least ten counts were recorded for this clonotype. This chain connects TRBV25-1 to TRBJ1-3, with D uncertain. V was cut by 4 bases and J by 2 bases, with 6 bases left in between. Germline CDR1 and CDR2: MGHDK and SYGVNS. The CDR3 has 13 residues. CDR3 nucleotides: TGTGCCAGCAGTGTGAGCACTGGAAACACCATATATTTT. Translating gives CASSVSTGNTIYF.